What follows are 8 T cell receptor beta chains derived from one specimen sequenced in a study of cytomegalovirus exposure and HLA in healthy donors. PCR involved 60 Vbeta and 13 Jbeta primers. The table came from immunoSEQ multiplex PCR; TCRdb's copy has only in-frame clones and leaves some out. The sample contains 150,000 or so clones, 80% of which appear only once. The sequencing input was PBMCs. These receptors came from a woman aged 50 to 65 in good health and CMV-seropositive.

The chain is built from TRBV28 and TRBJ2-1, with 10 bases that match TRBD1. This CDR3 region has 16 residues. CDR1 is MDHEN, CDR2 SYDVKM, per germline. Germline trimming cut 4 bases from V and 3 bases from J; bases unmatched to any gene: 6. The CDR3 reads CASSWPWTGGYNEQFF. CDR3 DNA sequence: TGTGCCAGCAGTTGGCCCTGGACAGGGGGCTACAATGAGCAGTTCTTC.

The chain couples TRBV30 to TRBJ1-6; D call uncertain. CDR1 and CDR2 (germline): GTSNPN, SVGIG (reference sequence). Trimming took off 2 bases at V and 10 bases at J, with 6 bases between the two ends. This CDR3 comprises 11 residues. The CDR3, as DNA: TGTGCCTGGAGTATCGGGTCACCCCTCCACTTT. Its translation is CAWSIGSPLHF.

The CDR3 sequence: CASSLVANDRGGSMNTEAFF. In DNA, the CDR3 is TGTGCCAGCAGCTTGGTAGCAAACGACAGGGGAGGTTCCATGAACACTGAAGCTTTCTTT. V gene TRBV5-8 combines with J gene TRBJ1-1, with 8 bases fitting TRBD1. After removal of 0 bases from V and 0 bases from J, the junction contained 16 bases not matched to a gene. CDR3 length: 20 amino acids. Per germline, CDR1 SGHTS and CDR2 YDEGEE.

The genes are TRBV11-2 and TRBJ2-3; D ambiguous. V was shortened by 2 bases and J by 5 bases, with 17 bases between the two germline ends. CDR1 and CDR2 (germline): SGHAT, FQNNGV. This CDR3 contains 16 residues. In DNA form, the CDR3 reads TGTGCCAGCAGCTTAACCGGTTCCTATTCGGGAGATACGCAGTATTTT. Translation gives CASSLTGSYSGDTQYF.

The chain recombines TRBV5-4 with TRBJ1-2; the D gene is possibly TRBD1 (5 bases). V was shortened by 4 bases and J by 4 bases, with 20 bases between the two germline ends. The germline V gene encodes CDR1 SGHNT and CDR2 YYREEE (reference sequence). The CDR3 totals 16 residues. CDR3 protein: CASSEPQAREGYGYTF. As DNA, the CDR3 is TGTGCCAGCAGCGAACCTCAGGCCAGGGAAGGCTATGGCTACACCTTC.

The rearrangement uses TRBV6-1 and TRBJ1-2; TRBD1 matches 7 bases. After removal of 3 bases from V and 5 bases from J, the junction contained 6 bases not matched to a gene. Germline lookup yields CDR1 MNHNS and CDR2 SASEGT. This CDR3 is built from 14 residues. The CDR3 sequence is CASSDSDRKYGYTF. The CDR3 DNA follows: TGTGCCAGCAGTGACTCGGACAGGAAGTATGGCTACACCTTC.

V usage is TRBV9 and J usage is TRBJ1-5; 7 bases line up with TRBD1. The length of the CDR3 is 18 residues. Looked up from germline, CDR1 is SGDLS and CDR2 is YYNGEE. V lost 4 bases and J lost 0; bases outside the gene matches: 13. The DNA of the CDR3 is TGTGCCAGCAGCCCAAGGGACAGTCGGTGGGATAGCAATCAGCCCCAGCATTTT. It yields the protein CASSPRDSRWDSNQPQHF.

This clone was observed a single time. The V gene is TRBV5-1, the J gene TRBJ2-5; tentatively, D is TRBD2 (6 bases). Germline V gene sequence: CDR1 SGHRS, CDR2 YFSETQ. V gave up 0 bases and J gave up 4 bases, with 10 bases separating them. CDR3 size: 14 residues. The CDR3 DNA follows: TGCGCCAGCAGCTTGGACGGGGGACGAGAGACCCAGTACTTC. Encoded protein: CASSLDGGRETQYF.